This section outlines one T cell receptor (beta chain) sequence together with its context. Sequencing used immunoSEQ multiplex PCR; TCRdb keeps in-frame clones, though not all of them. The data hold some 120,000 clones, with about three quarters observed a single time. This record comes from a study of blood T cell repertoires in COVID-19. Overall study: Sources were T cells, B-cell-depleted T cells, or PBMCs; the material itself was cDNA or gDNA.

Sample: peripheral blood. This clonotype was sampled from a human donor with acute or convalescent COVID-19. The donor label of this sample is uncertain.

The DNA for the CDR3 is TGTGCCAGCAGTTTCGACAGGGGAGCTTTCTTT. Its translation is CASSFDRGAFF. The gene calls are TRBV28 and TRBJ1-1; TRBD1 agrees at 8 bases. CDR1 and CDR2 (germline): MDHEN, SYDVKM. With 3 bases clipped from V and 10 bases from J, the junction kept 1 base outside the gene matches. CDR3 length: 11 residues.